Following are 15 T cell receptor beta chains from one sample sequenced in a study of cytomegalovirus exposure and HLA in healthy donors. The study ran its PCR with 60 Vbeta and 13 Jbeta primers. Assay used: immunoSEQ multiplex PCR; TCRdb lists only in-frame clones, some missing. The repertoire has 110,000 or so clones, 65% to 85% of them found once; the top ten carry roughly 2.6%. The material sequenced was PBMCs. Source of these receptors: a woman younger than 30 in good health and CMV-seronegative.

The chain is built from TRBV5-6 and TRBJ1-6; a possible D gene is TRBD1 (6 bases). Per the germline V gene, CDR1 is SGHDT and CDR2 is YYEEEE. Trimming pared 0 bases from V and 7 bases from J, leaving 11 bases between. The CDR3 covers 15 residues. The CDR3 sequence: CASSLGTGRNSPLHF. CDR3 in DNA: TGTGCCAGCAGCTTGGGAACAGGGCGGAATTCACCCCTCCACTTT.

The chain is built from TRBV15 and TRBJ1-5; tentatively, D is TRBD1 (6 bases). The length of the CDR3 is 16 residues. Germline V CDR1 and CDR2: LNHNV, YYDKDF (reference sequence). The germline V and J ends were trimmed by 3 bases and 1 base, with 13 bases remaining between them. DNA for the CDR3: TGTGCCACCAGCAGGTTCAGGGGCACCAGCAATCAGCCCCAGCATTTT. Translation gives CATSRFRGTSNQPQHF.

The chain has TRBV28 and TRBJ1-3; TRBD1 aligns across 7 bases. Germline V gene data show CDR1 as MDHEN and CDR2 as SYDVKM. The CDR3 contains 12 residues. J gave up 2 bases and V 11 bases, and 3 bases lay outside the gene matches. CDR3 sequence reads: CAGGTAGNTIYF. CDR3 DNA: TGTGCCGGAGGGACAGCTGGAAACACCATATATTTT.

The genes are TRBV28 and TRBJ2-1, with 11 positions matching TRBD2. CDR1 is MDHEN and CDR2 is SYDVKM in the germline V gene. V trimming: 2 bases; J trimming: 2 bases; junction bases outside the gene matches: 8. The CDR3 has 18 amino acids. The CDR3 bases are TGTGCCAGCAGTTTAATAGGGCTAGCGGGGGGAACCTACAATGAGCAGTTCTTC. Translated, it gives CASSLIGLAGGTYNEQFF.

This clone has a single count. The gene calls are TRBV4-2 and TRBJ2-7; TRBD1 aligns across 10 bases. Germline V gene sequence: CDR1 LGHNA, CDR2 YNFKEQ. The V gene end was trimmed by 0 bases and the J gene end by 9 bases; junction bases not matched to a gene: 8. The CDR3 length is 15 residues. Written as DNA, the CDR3 is TGTGCCAGCAGCCAAGATTTAGGGACAGGGGCTGGGCAGTACGTC. It is translated as CASSQDLGTGAGQYV.

The V gene is TRBV30, the J gene TRBJ2-7; possible D gene TRBD1, 6 bases. The V gene's germline CDR1 is GTSNPN and CDR2 SVGIG (reference sequence). Trimming removed 6 bases from V and 2 bases from J, with 11 bases in between. The CDR3 contains 12 residues. CDR3 sequence: CACSRGTYEQYV. The CDR3 region has the DNA TGTGCCTGCTCAAGGGGGACCTACGAGCAGTACGTC.

The J gene is TRBJ1-2, the V gene TRBV6-5, with 12 bases that match TRBD1. After removal of 7 bases from V and 4 bases from J, the junction contained 4 bases not matched to a gene. CDR1 MNHEY and CDR2 SVGAGI come from the germline V gene. The CDR3 totals 14 residues. The CDR3 region has the DNA TGTGCCAGCATCGGGACAGGGGGCGCCTATGGCTACACCTTC. Its protein product is CASIGTGGAYGYTF.

V gene TRBV19 combines with J gene TRBJ2-5, with TRBD2 matching 11 bases. CDR1 and CDR2 from the germline V gene are LNHDA and SQIVND (reference sequence). V dropped 2 bases and J dropped 4; count of bases not matched to a gene: 3. The CDR3 runs 15 residues. The CDR3 sequence is CASSITSGRRETQYF. The CDR3 DNA follows: TGTGCCAGTAGTATAACTAGCGGGAGAAGAGAGACCCAGTACTTC.

CDR3 residues: CASRLAGTDTQYF. DNA of the CDR3: TGTGCCAGCCGACTAGCGGGGACAGATACGCAGTATTTT. J is TRBJ2-3 and V is TRBV9, with 11 positions matching TRBD2. Per germline, CDR1 SGDLS and CDR2 YYNGEE. Unmatched junction bases numbered 1, after V lost 7 bases and J lost 3 bases. The CDR3 has 13 amino acids.

This chain joins TRBV4-2 and TRBJ1-1; D gene uncertain. This CDR3 comprises 15 residues. Looked up from germline, CDR1 is LGHNA and CDR2 is YNFKEQ. V lost 1 base to trimming and J lost 3 bases, with 12 bases between them. CDR3 bases: TGTGCCAGCAGCCAAGTTCGGACGGGAGACACTGAAGCTTTCTTT. Translating it yields CASSQVRTGDTEAFF.

The chain combines TRBV7-2 with TRBJ2-5; 9 nucleotides match TRBD2. Germline V gene sequence: CDR1 SGHTA, CDR2 FQGNSA. The length of the CDR3 is 16 residues. V lost 2 bases and J lost 0; bases outside the gene matches: 4. CDR3 sequence: CASSLHLAGNQETQYF. For the CDR3, the DNA is TGTGCCAGCAGCTTACACCTAGCGGGGAACCAAGAGACCCAGTACTTC.

This chain joins TRBV27 and TRBJ1-4; TRBD1 is a possible D gene (6 bases). CDR1 MNHEY and CDR2 SMNVEV come from the germline V gene (reference sequence). V lost 3 bases, J lost 3 bases, and 14 bases lay in between. The CDR3 consists of 16 residues. The CDR3 nucleotides read TGTGCCAGCAGTTTTCGGGGGGCTGAGTCTAATGAAAAACTGTTTTTT. Protein: CASSFRGAESNEKLFF.

This rearrangement joins TRBV5-1 to TRBJ1-2; 8 bases line up with TRBD1. The CDR3 has 14 residues. Germline CDR1 SGHRS, CDR2 YFSETQ. V dropped 3 bases and J dropped 8; count of bases not matched to a gene: 9. The CDR3 DNA follows: TGCGCCAGCAGCTCTCAGACAGGGGAACAGGGCTACACCTTC. Amino acid sequence: CASSSQTGEQGYTF.

A note on this clone: A read error may account for a junction end that differs from germline. The gene calls are TRBV19 and TRBJ1-2; D not resolved. The germline V gene has CDR1 LNHDA and CDR2 SQIVND (reference sequence). There are 11 residues in the CDR3. The CDR3 DNA follows: TGTGCCGGTAGACAAAACTATGGCTACACCTTC. Residues: CAGRQNYGYTF.

Note on this clone: Compared with germline, one end of the junction differs, possibly owing to a read error. The V and J genes are TRBV4-2 and TRBJ1-5; 8 bases match TRBD1. The CDR3 spans 15 residues. CDR1 is LGHNA, CDR2 YNFKEQ, per germline. The CDR3 nucleotides are TGTGCCAGCAGCCAACGACAGGGGAGCAATCAGCCCCAGAATTTT. This encodes CASSQRQGSNQPQNF.